This note documents a single T cell receptor (beta chain) sequence. What it binds is unknown. The junction departs from the called germline gene at one end, perhaps through a read error. This sample is part of a study of siplizumab effects on memory and regulatory T cells. Findings and caveats of the study: Contribution to the alloresponse seemed major for naive T cells, which also seemed more diverse than memory cells. Fewer alloreactive sequences mapped to unstimulated CD4+ memory cells under siplizumab.

The germline V gene encodes CDR1 MNHEY and CDR2 SVGAGI. The CDR3 loop spans 16 amino acids. Sequencing was performed with immunoSEQ multiplex PCR; in TCRdb, only in-frame clones are kept and a portion is missing. The table lists approximately 100,000 clones, around 95% of them singletons. Sample: non-Treg CD4+ T cells sorted from blood. The chain couples TRBV6-5 to TRBJ1-1; 9 bases are shared with TRBD1. This clonotype originated in a human donor in good health. Written as DNA, the CDR3 is TGTGCCAGCAGTTACTCGGGGACAGGGATGAAGACTGAAGCTTTCTTT. Translated, it gives CASSYSGTGMKTEAFF.